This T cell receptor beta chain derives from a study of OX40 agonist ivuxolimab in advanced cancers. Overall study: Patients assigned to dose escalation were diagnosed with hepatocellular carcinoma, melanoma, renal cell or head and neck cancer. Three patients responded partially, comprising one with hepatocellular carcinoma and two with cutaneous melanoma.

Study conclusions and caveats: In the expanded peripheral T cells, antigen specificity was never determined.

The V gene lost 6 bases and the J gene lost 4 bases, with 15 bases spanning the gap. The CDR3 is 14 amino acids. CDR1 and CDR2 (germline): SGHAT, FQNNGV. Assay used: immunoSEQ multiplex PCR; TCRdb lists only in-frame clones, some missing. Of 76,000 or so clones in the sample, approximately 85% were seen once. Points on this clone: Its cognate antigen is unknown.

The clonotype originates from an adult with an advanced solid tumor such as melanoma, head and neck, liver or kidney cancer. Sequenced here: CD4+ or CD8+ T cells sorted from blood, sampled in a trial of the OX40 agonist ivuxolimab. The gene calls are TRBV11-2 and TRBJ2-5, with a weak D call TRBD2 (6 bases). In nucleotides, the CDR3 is TGTGCCAGCAGGATAGGACTGGGAGGAGAGACCCAGTACTTC. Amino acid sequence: CASRIGLGGETQYF.